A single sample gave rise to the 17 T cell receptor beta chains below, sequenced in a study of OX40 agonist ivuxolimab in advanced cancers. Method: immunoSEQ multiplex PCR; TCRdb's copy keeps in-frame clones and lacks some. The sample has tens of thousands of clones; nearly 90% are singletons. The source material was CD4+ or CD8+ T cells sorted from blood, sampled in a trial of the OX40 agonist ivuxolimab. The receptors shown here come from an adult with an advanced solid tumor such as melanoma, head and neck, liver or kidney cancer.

CDR3 sequence reads: CASSELGTAYEQYF. CDR3 bases: TGTGCCAGCAGTGAACTCGGGACAGCCTACGAGCAGTACTTC. V gene TRBV6-1 combines with J gene TRBJ2-7; 7 bases map to TRBD1. The J segment lost 2 bases and the V segment lost 2 bases, leaving 3 bases of the junction unmatched. Germline-derived CDR1 and CDR2 are MNHNS and SASEGT. This CDR3 is built from 14 residues.

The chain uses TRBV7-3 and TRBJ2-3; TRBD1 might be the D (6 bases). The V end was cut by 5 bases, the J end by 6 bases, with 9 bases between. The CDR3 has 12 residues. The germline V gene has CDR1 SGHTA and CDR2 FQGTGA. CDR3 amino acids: CASSPGADTQYF. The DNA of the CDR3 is TGTGCCAGCAGCCCAGGGGCGGATACGCAGTATTTT.

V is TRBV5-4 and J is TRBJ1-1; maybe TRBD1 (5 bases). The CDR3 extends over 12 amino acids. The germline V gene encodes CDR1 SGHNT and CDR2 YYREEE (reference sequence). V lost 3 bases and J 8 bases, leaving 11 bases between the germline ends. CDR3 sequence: CASSSTGVEAFF. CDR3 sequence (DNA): TGTGCCAGCAGCTCCACGGGGGTAGAAGCTTTCTTT.

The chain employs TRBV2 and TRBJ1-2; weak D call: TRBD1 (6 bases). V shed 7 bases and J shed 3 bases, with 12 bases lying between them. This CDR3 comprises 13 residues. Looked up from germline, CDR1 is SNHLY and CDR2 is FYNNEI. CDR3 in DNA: TGTGCCAGCACTCAGGGGCTAGACTATGGCTACACCTTC. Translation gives CASTQGLDYGYTF.

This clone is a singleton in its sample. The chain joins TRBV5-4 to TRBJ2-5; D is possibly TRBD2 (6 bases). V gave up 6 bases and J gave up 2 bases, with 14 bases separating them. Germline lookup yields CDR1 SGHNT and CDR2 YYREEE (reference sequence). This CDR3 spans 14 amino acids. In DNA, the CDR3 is TGTGCCAGCACCTCCATCGGACTACAAGAGACCCAGTACTTC. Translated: CASTSIGLQETQYF.

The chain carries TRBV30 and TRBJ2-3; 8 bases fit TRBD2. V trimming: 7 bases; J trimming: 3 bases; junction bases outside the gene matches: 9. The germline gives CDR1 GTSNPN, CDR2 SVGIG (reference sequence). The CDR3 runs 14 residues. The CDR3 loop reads CASRSGRSTDTQYF. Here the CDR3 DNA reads TGTGCCTCGAGAAGCGGGAGATCGACAGATACGCAGTATTTT. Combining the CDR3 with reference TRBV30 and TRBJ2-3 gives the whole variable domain SQTIHQWPATLVQPVGSPLSLECTVEGTSNPNLYWYRQAAGRGLQLLFYSVGIGQISSEVPQNLSASRPQDRQFILSSKKLLLSDSGFYLCASRSGRSTDTQYFGPGTRLTVL.

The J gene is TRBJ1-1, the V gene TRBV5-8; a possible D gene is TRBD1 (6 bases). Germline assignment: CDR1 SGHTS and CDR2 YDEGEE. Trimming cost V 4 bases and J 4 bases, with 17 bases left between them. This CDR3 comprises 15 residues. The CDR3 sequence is CASSRFGGHRTEAFF. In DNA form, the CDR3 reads TGTGCCAGCAGCCGGTTCGGGGGGCACCGCACTGAAGCTTTCTTT.

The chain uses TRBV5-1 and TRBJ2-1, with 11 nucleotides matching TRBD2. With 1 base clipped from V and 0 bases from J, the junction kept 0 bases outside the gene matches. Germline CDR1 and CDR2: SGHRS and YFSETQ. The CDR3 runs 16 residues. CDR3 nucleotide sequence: TGCGCCAGCAGCTTGACTAGCGGGAGCTCCTACAATGAGCAGTTCTTC. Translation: CASSLTSGSSYNEQFF.

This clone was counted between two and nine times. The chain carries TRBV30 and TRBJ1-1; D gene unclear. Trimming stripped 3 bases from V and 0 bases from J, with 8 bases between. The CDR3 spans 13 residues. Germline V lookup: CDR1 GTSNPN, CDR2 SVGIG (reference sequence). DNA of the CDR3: TGTGCCTGGAGGACGGAGATGAACACTGAAGCTTTCTTT. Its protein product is CAWRTEMNTEAFF.

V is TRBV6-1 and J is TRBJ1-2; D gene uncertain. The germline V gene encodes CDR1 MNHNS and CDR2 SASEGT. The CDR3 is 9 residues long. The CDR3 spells CGVNYGYTF. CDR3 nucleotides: TGTGGCGTTAATTATGGCTACACCTTC.

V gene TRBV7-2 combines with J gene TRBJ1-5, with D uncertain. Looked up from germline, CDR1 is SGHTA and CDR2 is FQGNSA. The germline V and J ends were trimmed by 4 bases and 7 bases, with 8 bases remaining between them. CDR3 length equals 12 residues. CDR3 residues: CASSSFGQPQHF. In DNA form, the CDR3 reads TGTGCCAGCAGCTCCTTCGGCCAGCCCCAGCATTTT.

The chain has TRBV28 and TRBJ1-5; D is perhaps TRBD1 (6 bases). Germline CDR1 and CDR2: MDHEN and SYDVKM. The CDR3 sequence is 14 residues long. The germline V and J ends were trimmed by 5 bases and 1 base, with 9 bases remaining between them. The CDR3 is CASSRGWSNQPQHF. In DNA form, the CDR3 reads TGTGCCAGCAGTAGGGGGTGGAGCAATCAGCCCCAGCATTTT.

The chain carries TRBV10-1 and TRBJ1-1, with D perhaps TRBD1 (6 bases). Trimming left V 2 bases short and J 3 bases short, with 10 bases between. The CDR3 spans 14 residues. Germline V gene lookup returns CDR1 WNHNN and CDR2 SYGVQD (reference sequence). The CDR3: CASSEGQSYTEAFF. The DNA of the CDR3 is TGCGCCAGCAGTGAGGGACAGAGCTACACTGAAGCTTTCTTT.

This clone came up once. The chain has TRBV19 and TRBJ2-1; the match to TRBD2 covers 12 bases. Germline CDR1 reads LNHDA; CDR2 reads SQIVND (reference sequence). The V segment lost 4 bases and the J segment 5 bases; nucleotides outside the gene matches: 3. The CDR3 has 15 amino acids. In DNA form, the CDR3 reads TGTGCCAGTAGTACCTGGACTAGCGGGAACAATGAGCAGTTCTTC. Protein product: CASSTWTSGNNEQFF.

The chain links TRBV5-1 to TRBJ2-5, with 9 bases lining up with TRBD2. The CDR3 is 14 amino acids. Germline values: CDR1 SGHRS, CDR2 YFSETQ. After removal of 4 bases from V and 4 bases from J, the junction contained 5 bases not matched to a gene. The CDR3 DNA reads TGCGCCAGCAGCACGGGACTAGCTCCAGAGACCCAGTACTTC. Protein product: CASSTGLAPETQYF.

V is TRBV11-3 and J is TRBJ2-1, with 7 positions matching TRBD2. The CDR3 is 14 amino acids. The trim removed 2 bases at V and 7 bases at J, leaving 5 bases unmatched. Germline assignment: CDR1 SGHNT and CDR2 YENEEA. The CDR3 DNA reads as TGTGCCAGCAGCTTATCGGGAGGCGGGAATGAGCAGTTCTTC. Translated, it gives CASSLSGGGNEQFF.

The CDR3 loop reads CASSYARTGRRPGNTIYF. The DNA for the CDR3 is TGTGCCAGCAGCTACGCGCGGACAGGGAGGCGACCTGGAAACACCATATATTTT. This rearrangement joins TRBV7-9 to TRBJ1-3, with 8 bases that match TRBD1. This CDR3 is built from 18 residues. The germline CDR1 and CDR2 sequences are SEHNR and FQNEAQ (reference sequence). Trimming removed 4 bases from V and 2 bases from J; junction bases left unmatched: 13.